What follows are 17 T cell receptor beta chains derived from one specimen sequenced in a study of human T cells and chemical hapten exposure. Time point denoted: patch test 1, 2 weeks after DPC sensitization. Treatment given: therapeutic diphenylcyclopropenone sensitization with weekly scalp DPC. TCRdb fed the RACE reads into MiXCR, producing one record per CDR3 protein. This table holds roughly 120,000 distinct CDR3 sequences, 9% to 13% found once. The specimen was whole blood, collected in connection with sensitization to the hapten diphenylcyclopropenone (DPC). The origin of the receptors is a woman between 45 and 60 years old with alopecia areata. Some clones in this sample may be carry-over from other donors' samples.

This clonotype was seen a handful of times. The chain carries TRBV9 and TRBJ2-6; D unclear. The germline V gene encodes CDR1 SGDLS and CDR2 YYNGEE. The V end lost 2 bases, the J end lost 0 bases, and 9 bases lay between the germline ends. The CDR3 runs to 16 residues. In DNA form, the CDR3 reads TGTGCCAGCAGCGTGGGTCAAGGCTCTGGGGCCAACGTCCTGACTTTC. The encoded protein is CASSVGQGSGANVLTF.

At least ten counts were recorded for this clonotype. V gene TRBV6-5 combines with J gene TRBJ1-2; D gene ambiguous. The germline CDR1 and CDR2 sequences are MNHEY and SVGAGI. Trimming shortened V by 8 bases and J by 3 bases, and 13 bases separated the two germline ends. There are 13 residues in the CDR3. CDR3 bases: TGTGCCAGCTGCAGCTGGGCCGACTATGGCTACACCTTC. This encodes CASCSWADYGYTF.

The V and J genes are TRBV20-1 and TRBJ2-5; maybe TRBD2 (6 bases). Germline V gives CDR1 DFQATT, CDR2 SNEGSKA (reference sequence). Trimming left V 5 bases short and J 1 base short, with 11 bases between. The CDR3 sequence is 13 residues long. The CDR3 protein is CSAPIAVQETQYF. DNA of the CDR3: TGCAGTGCTCCAATAGCGGTCCAAGAGACCCAGTACTTC.

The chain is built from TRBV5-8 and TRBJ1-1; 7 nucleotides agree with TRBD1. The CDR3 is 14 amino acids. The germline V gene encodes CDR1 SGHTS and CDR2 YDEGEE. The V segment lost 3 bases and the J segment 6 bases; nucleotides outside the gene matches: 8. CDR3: CASSSQGTHAEAFF. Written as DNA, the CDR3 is TGTGCCAGCAGCTCACAGGGGACCCACGCTGAAGCTTTCTTT. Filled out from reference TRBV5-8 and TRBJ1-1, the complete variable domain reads EAGVTQSPTHLIKTRGQQATLRCSPISGHTSVYWYQQALGLGLQFLLWYDEGEERNRGNFPPRFSGRQFPNYSSELNVNALELEDSALYLCASSSQGTHAEAFFGQGTRLTVV.

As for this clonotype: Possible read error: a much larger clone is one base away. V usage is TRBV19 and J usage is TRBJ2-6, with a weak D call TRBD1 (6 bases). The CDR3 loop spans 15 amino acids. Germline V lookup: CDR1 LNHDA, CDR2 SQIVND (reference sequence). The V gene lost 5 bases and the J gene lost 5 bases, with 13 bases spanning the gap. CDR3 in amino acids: CASSSTGSRANVLTF. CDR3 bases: TGTGCCAGTAGTTCTACAGGGTCCAGGGCCAACGTCCTGACTTTC.

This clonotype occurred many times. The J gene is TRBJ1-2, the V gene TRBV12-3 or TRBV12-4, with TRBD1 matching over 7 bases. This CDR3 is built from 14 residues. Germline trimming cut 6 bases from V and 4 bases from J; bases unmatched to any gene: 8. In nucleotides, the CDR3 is TGTGCCAGCAGCCTCTCGACAGGGATCTATGGCTACACCTTC. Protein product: CASSLSTGIYGYTF.

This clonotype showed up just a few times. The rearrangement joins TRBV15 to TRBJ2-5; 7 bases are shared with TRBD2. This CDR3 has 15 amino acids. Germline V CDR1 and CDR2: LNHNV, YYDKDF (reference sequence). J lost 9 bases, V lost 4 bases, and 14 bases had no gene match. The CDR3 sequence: CATSISSPGGGAQYF. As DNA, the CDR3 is TGTGCCACCAGCATTTCTAGCCCGGGAGGAGGGGCCCAGTACTTC.

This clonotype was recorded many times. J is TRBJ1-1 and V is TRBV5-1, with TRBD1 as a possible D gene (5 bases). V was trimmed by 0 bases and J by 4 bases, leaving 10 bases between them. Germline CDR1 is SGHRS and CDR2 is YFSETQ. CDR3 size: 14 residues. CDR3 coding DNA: TGCGCCAGCAGCTTGGATTTCGGGACCACTGAAGCTTTCTTT. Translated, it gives CASSLDFGTTEAFF.

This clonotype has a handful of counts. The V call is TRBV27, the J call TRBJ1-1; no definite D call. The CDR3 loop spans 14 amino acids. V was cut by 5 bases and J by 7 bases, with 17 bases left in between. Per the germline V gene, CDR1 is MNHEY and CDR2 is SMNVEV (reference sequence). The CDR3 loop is CASSKNRAQIEAFF. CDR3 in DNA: TGTGCCAGCAGTAAAAATCGGGCCCAGATTGAAGCTTTCTTT.

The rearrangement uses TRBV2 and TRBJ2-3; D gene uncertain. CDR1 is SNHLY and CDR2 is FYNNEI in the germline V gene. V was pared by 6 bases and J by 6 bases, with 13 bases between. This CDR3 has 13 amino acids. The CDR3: CASRGLGRDTQYF. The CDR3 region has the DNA TGTGCCAGCAGAGGGCTTGGACGGGATACGCAGTATTTT.

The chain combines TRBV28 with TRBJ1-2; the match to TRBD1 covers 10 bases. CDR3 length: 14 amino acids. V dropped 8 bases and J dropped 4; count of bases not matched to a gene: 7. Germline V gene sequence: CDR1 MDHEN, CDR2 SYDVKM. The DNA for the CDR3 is TGTGCCAGCTTAGGGGGGACAGGGGCCTATGGCTACACCTTC. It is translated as CASLGGTGAYGYTF.

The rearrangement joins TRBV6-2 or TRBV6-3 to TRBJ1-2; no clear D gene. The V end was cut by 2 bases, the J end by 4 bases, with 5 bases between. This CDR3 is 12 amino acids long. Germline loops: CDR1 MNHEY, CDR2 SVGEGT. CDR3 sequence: CASSYDVYGYTF. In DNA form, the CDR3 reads TGTGCCAGCAGTTACGACGTCTATGGCTACACCTTC.

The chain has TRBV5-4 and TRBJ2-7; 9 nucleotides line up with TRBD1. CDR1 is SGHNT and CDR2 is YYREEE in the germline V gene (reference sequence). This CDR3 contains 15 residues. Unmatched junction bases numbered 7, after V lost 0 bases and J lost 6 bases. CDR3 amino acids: CASSLGQGVAFEQYF. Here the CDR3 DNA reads TGTGCCAGCAGCTTGGGACAGGGGGTTGCCTTCGAGCAGTACTTC.

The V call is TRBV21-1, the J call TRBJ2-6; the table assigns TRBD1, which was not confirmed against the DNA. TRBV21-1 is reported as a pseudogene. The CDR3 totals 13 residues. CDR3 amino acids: CAKMPLGANVLTF. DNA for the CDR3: TGTGCCAAGATGCCCCTGGGGGCCAACGTCCTGACTTTC.

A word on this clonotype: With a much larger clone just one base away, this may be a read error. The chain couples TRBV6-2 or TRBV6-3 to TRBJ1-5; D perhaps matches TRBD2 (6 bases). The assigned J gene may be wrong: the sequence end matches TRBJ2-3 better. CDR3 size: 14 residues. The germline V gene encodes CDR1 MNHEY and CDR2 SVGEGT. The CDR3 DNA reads TGTGCCACAGCCCGGACGGGGGAAAATCAGCCCCAGTATTTT. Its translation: CATARTGENQPQYF.

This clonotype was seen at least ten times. The CDR3 nucleotides are TGCGCCAGCAGCCAACGAGGGCAGGGGGCCTCCACAGATACGCAGTATTTT. Translating gives CASSQRGQGASTDTQYF. The V and J genes are TRBV4-1 and TRBJ2-3; 8 positions match TRBD1. Losses at the gene ends were 2 bases for V and 2 bases for J; bases not matched to a gene: 9. CDR1 is MGHRA, CDR2 YSYEKL, per germline. The length of the CDR3 is 17 residues.

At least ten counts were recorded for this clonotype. CDR3 in amino acids: CASSQDRQNPNYGYTF. As DNA, the CDR3 is TGCGCCAGCAGCCAAGATAGGCAGAACCCTAACTATGGCTACACCTTC. The chain uses TRBV4-3 and TRBJ1-2; D not certain. The CDR3 is 16 residues long. V was cut by 0 bases and J by 0 bases, with 11 bases left in between. Germline lookup yields CDR1 LGHNA and CDR2 YSLEER.